Presented here are 23 T cell receptor beta chains from one specimen sequenced in a study of control samples from healthy donors and cancer patients. Profiling relied on immunoSEQ multiplex PCR, and the TCRdb table lists in-frame clones only, not all of them. Of roughly 120,000 clones listed, more than 70% are singletons. Sequenced: blood. The receptors here all came from a woman aged 65 to 85 in good health.

This sequence joins TRBV10-2 and TRBJ1-5; TRBD1 agrees at 12 bases. The germline CDR1 and CDR2 sequences are WSHSY and SAAADI. After removal of 3 bases from V and 6 bases from J, the junction contained 12 bases not matched to a gene. This CDR3 is 18 amino acids long. CDR3: CASSDLGQGAFRSQPQHF. The DNA for the CDR3 is TGCGCCAGCAGTGACCTGGGACAGGGGGCATTTCGCAGTCAGCCCCAGCATTTT.

The CDR3 nucleotides read TGTGCCAGCAGCTTAGCCGGGGGCCTAGGTACAGATACGCAGTATTTT. Encoded protein: CASSLAGGLGTDTQYF. The chain carries TRBV7-2 and TRBJ2-3; D is possibly TRBD1 or TRBD2 (6 bases each). Deletions cut 0 bases from V and 3 bases from J, with 13 bases between. Germline V lookup: CDR1 SGHTA, CDR2 FQGNSA. CDR3 length: 16 amino acids.

J is TRBJ2-7 and V is TRBV13; D not resolved. Germline V gene lookup returns CDR1 PRHDT and CDR2 FYEKMQ (reference sequence). With 4 bases removed from V and 3 bases from J, the gap between germline ends came to 4 bases. The CDR3 is made up of 11 amino acids. The CDR3 DNA sequence: TGTGCCAGCAGCTCCCGCTACGAGCAGTACTTC. Translation: CASSSRYEQYF.

The V gene is TRBV12-5, the J gene TRBJ2-5, with D perhaps TRBD2 (7 bases). The CDR3 runs 16 residues. Germline V CDR1 and CDR2: LGHNT, FRNRAP. V was pared by 3 bases and J by 4 bases, with 18 bases between. The CDR3 bases are TGTGCTAGTGGTTTAATGGGGGCCCCGGGGGGAGAGACCCAGTACTTC. Protein sequence: CASGLMGAPGGETQYF.

The rearrangement uses TRBV6-5 and TRBJ1-1; a weak D match, TRBD1 (5 bases). This CDR3 comprises 13 residues. V lost 6 bases, J lost 4 bases, and 12 bases lay in between. The germline V gene encodes CDR1 MNHEY and CDR2 SVGAGI. Here the CDR3 DNA reads TGTGCCAGCAGGGGACGGGACCTCACTGAAGCTTTCTTT. Translation: CASRGRDLTEAFF.

The CDR3 coding sequence is TGTGCCAGCAGCTTGGAGGGACAGGGTTTAGAAAAACTGTTTTTT. This sequence encodes CASSLEGQGLEKLFF. The rearrangement joins TRBV11-2 to TRBJ1-4, with 9 bases identical to TRBD1. This CDR3 region has 15 residues. Germline CDR1 SGHAT, CDR2 FQNNGV. V lost 3 bases to trimming and J lost 8 bases; unmatched junction nucleotides: 7.

The chain recombines TRBV3-1 (or the pseudogene TRBV3-2) with TRBJ1-4, with D unclear. This CDR3 region has 16 residues. Trimming removed 0 bases from V and 7 bases from J, with 15 bases in between. Germline assignment: CDR1 LGHDT and CDR2 YNNKEL (reference sequence). The CDR3 loop reads CASSQDFGLLGEKLFF. The CDR3 nucleotides are TGTGCCAGCAGCCAAGATTTCGGGCTTTTAGGTGAAAAACTGTTTTTT.

The rearrangement joins TRBV6-6 to TRBJ1-3, with no clear D. Trimming took off 0 bases at V and 0 bases at J, with 6 bases between the two ends. The CDR3 runs to 15 residues. The germline V gene encodes CDR1 MNHNY and CDR2 SVGAGI (reference sequence). For the CDR3, the DNA is TGTGCCAGCAGTTACTCTGACAACTCTGGAAACACCATATATTTT. Translating it yields CASSYSDNSGNTIYF.

J is TRBJ2-5 and V is TRBV23-1; 14 positions agree with TRBD2. TRBV23-1 carries the ORF label, with uncertain function. The J segment lost 4 bases and the V segment lost 8 bases, leaving 9 bases of the junction unmatched. CDR3 length: 16 residues. The CDR3 region is CASGGLAGGILETQYF. CDR3 bases: TGCGCCAGCGGAGGACTAGCGGGGGGCATCTTAGAGACCCAGTACTTC.

V and J are TRBV9 and TRBJ2-3; 9 nucleotides align to TRBD2. The CDR3 has 15 residues. V lost 3 bases to trimming and J lost 2 bases; unmatched junction nucleotides: 4. Germline assignment: CDR1 SGDLS and CDR2 YYNGEE. This chain's CDR3 is CASSAGLAYTDTQYF. CDR3 in DNA: TGTGCCAGCAGCGCGGGACTAGCCTACACAGATACGCAGTATTTT.

The chain employs TRBV6-4 and TRBJ2-3; a possible D gene is TRBD2 (5 bases). CDR3 length equals 15 residues. V dropped 5 bases and J dropped 1 base, with 13 bases sitting between them. The germline V gene encodes CDR1 MRHNA and CDR2 SNTAGT. CDR3: CASSHTGSRTDTQYF. The CDR3, as DNA: TGTGCCAGCAGTCACACGGGATCCCGCACAGATACGCAGTATTTT.

The CDR3 loop reads CSVEGWQRLGYTF. CDR3 coding DNA: TGCAGCGTTGAAGGATGGCAGCGACTTGGCTACACCTTC. This chain uses TRBV29-1 with TRBJ1-2; D remains ambiguous. Germline CDR1 and CDR2: SQVTM and ANQGSEA. V gave up 1 base and J gave up 7 bases, with 13 bases separating them. The CDR3 has 13 residues.

This chain connects TRBV5-5 to TRBJ2-1, with 12 bases matching TRBD2. The CDR3 contains 16 residues. J gave up 6 bases and V 3 bases, and 7 bases lay outside the gene matches. Germline lookup yields CDR1 SGHKS and CDR2 YYEKEE (reference sequence). Here the CDR3 reads CASSSVLAGGINEQFF. The CDR3 coding sequence is TGTGCCAGCAGCTCGGTCCTAGCGGGGGGGATCAATGAGCAGTTCTTC.

The CDR3 DNA reads TGTGCCAGCAGCCAGGACAGGGGTTCCACTGAAGCTTTCTTT. Protein: CASSQDRGSTEAFF. The chain combines TRBV2 with TRBJ1-1, with 9 positions matching TRBD1. Germline loops: CDR1 SNHLY, CDR2 FYNNEI. This CDR3 has 14 residues. After removal of 6 bases from V and 4 bases from J, the junction contained 6 bases not matched to a gene.

The sample holds one count of this clone. The J gene is TRBJ2-5, the V gene TRBV12-5, with 9 bases aligning to TRBD1. Germline CDR1 is LGHNT and CDR2 is FRNRAP. This CDR3 has 15 residues. V gave up 1 base and J gave up 4 bases; unmatched junction bases: 4. The CDR3 protein is CASGLAGTGLETQYF. CDR3 bases: TGTGCTAGTGGTTTGGCCGGGACAGGGTTAGAGACCCAGTACTTC.

The CDR3 spells CASRGTGAGRPDTQYF. Written as DNA, the CDR3 is TGTGCCAGCAGGGGGACAGGGGCCGGCCGTCCAGATACGCAGTATTTT. The gene calls are TRBV7-3 and TRBJ2-3; 10 bases match TRBD1. V was clipped by 6 bases and J by 4 bases; unmatched bases: 10. The CDR3 has 16 amino acids. Looked up from germline, CDR1 is SGHTA and CDR2 is FQGTGA.

This sequence joins TRBV6-5 and TRBJ2-7, with TRBD1 matching over 10 bases. This CDR3 has 12 amino acids. The germline CDR1 and CDR2 sequences are MNHEY and SVGAGI. The V and J ends lost 8 bases and 5 bases, in that order; junction bases with no gene match: 3. The CDR3, as DNA: TGTGCCAGCGGGACAGGGGAGAACGAGCAGTACTTC. Its translation: CASGTGENEQYF.

The gene calls are TRBV9 and TRBJ1-2; TRBD1 matches 7 bases. Trimming took 4 bases from V and 4 from J; bases not matched to a gene: 19. The CDR3 is 18 amino acids. In germline, CDR1 is SGDLS, CDR2 YYNGEE. The CDR3 nucleotides are TGTGCCAGCAGCCCTCCCAGGAAACTAGGGGGCAAGGTCTATGGCTACACCTTC. Translated: CASSPPRKLGGKVYGYTF.

The chain carries TRBV11-2 and TRBJ1-3; D remains unclear. Germline V gene data show CDR1 as SGHAT and CDR2 as FQNNGV. V lost 0 bases, J lost 4 bases, and 7 bases lay in between. The CDR3 has 14 amino acids. DNA of the CDR3: TGTGCCAGCAGCTTAGATGGAGGGGGAAACACCATATATTTT. Protein: CASSLDGGGNTIYF.

The gene calls are TRBV2 and TRBJ2-5; D could derive from TRBD1 or TRBD2 (7 bases each). The CDR3 loop spans 15 amino acids. The ends were cut back, 10 bases at V and 2 bases at J, with 20 bases in the middle. CDR1 and CDR2 (germline): SNHLY, FYNNEI. Here the CDR3 reads CANTRSRGGQETQYF. DNA for the CDR3: TGTGCCAACACCCGGAGCAGGGGGGGACAAGAGACCCAGTACTTC. Full variable domain (outside the CDR3, taken from reference TRBV2 and TRBJ2-5): EPEVTQTPSHQVTQMGQEVILRCVPISNHLYFYWYRQILGQKVEFLVSFYNNEISEKSEIFDDQFSVERPDGSNFTLKIRSTKLEDSAMYFCANTRSRGGQETQYFGPGTRLLVL.

This sequence joins TRBV4-1 and TRBJ1-2; no firm D call. There are 14 residues in the CDR3. Trimming removed 4 bases at V and 4 bases at J, with 13 bases between. Per the germline V gene, CDR1 is MGHRA and CDR2 is YSYEKL. CDR3 bases: TGCGCCAGCAGCCGCCGCAAGGAGGCCTATGGCTACACCTTC. This sequence encodes CASSRRKEAYGYTF.

The chain couples TRBV11-2 to TRBJ1-2; 7 bases align to TRBD1. After removal of 5 bases from V and 6 bases from J, the junction contained 12 bases not matched to a gene. Germline CDR1 is SGHAT and CDR2 is FQNNGV. This CDR3 has 15 residues. The CDR3 region is CASSRWTGGSDGYTF. The CDR3 DNA is TGTGCCAGCAGCCGTTGGACAGGCGGCTCCGATGGCTACACCTTC.

The J gene is TRBJ1-1, the V gene TRBV6-4; TRBD1 matches 7 bases. This CDR3 is built from 17 residues. Germline CDR1 reads MRHNA; CDR2 reads SNTAGT. V was clipped by 6 bases and J by 2 bases; unmatched bases: 15. The CDR3 sequence: CASSPTGRRQGNTEAFF. The CDR3, as DNA: TGTGCCAGCAGCCCAACGGGGAGGAGACAGGGCAACACTGAAGCTTTCTTT.